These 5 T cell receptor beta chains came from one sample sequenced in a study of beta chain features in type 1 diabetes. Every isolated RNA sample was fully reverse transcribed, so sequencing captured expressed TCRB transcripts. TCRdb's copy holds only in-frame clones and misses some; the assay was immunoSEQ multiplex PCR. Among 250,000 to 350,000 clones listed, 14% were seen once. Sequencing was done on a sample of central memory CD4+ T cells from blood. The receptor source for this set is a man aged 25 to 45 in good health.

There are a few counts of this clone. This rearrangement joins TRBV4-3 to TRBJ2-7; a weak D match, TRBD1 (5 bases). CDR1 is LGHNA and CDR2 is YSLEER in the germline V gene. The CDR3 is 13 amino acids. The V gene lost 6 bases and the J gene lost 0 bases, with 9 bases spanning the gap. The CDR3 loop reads CASRGDSSYEQYF. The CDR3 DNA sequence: TGCGCCAGCAGGGGCGACAGCTCCTACGAGCAGTACTTC.

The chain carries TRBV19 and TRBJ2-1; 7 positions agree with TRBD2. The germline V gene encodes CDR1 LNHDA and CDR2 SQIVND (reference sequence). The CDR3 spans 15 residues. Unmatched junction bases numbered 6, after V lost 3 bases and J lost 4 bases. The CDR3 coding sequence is TGTGCCAGTAGTATCTTAAGCGGGATTTACAATGAGCAGTTCTTC. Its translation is CASSILSGIYNEQFF.

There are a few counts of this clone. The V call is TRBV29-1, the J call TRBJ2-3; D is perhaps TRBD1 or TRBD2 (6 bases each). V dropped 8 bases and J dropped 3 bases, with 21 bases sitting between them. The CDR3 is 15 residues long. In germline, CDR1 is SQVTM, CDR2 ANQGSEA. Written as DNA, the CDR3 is TGCAGCCCCGAGCCCAGACTAGGGGGTACAGATACGCAGTATTTT. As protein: CSPEPRLGGTDTQYF.

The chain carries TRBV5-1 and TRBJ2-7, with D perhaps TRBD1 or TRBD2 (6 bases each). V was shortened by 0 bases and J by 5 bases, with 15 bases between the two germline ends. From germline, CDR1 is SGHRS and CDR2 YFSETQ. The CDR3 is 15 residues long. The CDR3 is CASSLGGGGYDEQYV. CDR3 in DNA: TGCGCCAGCAGCTTGGGAGGGGGAGGATATGACGAGCAGTACGTC.

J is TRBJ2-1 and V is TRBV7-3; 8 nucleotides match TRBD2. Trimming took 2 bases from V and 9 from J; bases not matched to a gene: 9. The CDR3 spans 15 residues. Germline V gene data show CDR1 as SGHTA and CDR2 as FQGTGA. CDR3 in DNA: TGTGCCAGCAGCTTATCCCTAGCGGGTATCAGTGAGCAGTTCTTC. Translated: CASSLSLAGISEQFF.